This T cell receptor beta chain was found in a study of T cell responses to AZD1222 COVID-19 vaccine. Only in-frame clones appear in the TCRdb table, and some are missing; sequencing was by immunoSEQ multiplex PCR. Of 100,000 to 150,000 clones listed, around 83% are singletons. Germline V gene sequence: CDR1 SGHNT, CDR2 YYREEE (reference sequence). With 4 bases removed from V and 0 bases from J, the gap between germline ends came to 14 bases. CDR3 size: 17 residues. The genes are TRBV5-4 and TRBJ2-6; the D is unclear. The sequence came from an adult in good health. Sequencing was performed on peripheral blood, taken on day 0 of AZD1222 vaccination. The CDR3 sequence is CASSHRTSTSGANVLTF. The CDR3 region has the DNA TGTGCCAGCAGCCATAGGACCTCAACCTCTGGGGCCAACGTCCTGACTTTC.